Listed below are T cell receptor beta chains from one sample, sequenced in a study of shared T cell receptors in the human thymus. Only in-frame clones appear in the TCRdb table, and some are missing; sequencing was by immunoSEQ multiplex PCR. Seen here are 650,000 to 950,000 clones, approximately 83% observed once, and the top ten hold around 0.01%. These data were likewise used in another study, on human thymus T cells.

The sequenced sample was thymocytes. These receptors all stem from a girl under two years old with a congenital heart defect. The CDR3 runs from the conserved cysteine through the conserved F or W. Fields, in order: D gene, J gene, V gene, clone size, CDR3 protein, CDR3 DNA. A D gene is named only where the DNA matches it firmly. Size is omitted from some rows. Given values are once, few, many or a class for expanded clones.

D: .
J: TRBJ2-2
V: TRBV29-1
size: .
CDR3: CSVGAGDKRELFF
DNA: TGCAGCGTTGGGGCAGGGGATAAACGGGAGCTGTTTTTT

D: TRBD2
J: TRBJ2-3
V: TRBV9
size: .
CDR3: CASSPQNGTSDTDTQYF
DNA: TGTGCCAGCAGCCCCCAAAACGGGACTAGCGATACAGATACGCAGTATTTT

D: .
J: TRBJ1-5
V: TRBV6-5
size: .
CDR3: CASSYELGRQPQHF
DNA: TGTGCCAGCAGTTACGAGTTGGGCCGGCAGCCCCAGCATTTT

D: TRBD1
J: TRBJ2-5
V: TRBV11-2
size: .
CDR3: CASSTHRGVETQYF
DNA: TGTGCCAGCAGCACACACAGGGGAGTGGAGACCCAGTACTTC

D: .
J: TRBJ1-2
V: TRBV28
size: .
CDR3: CASLKPGFYGYTF
DNA: TGTGCCTCTCTAAAACCAGGGTTTTATGGCTACACCTTC

D: .
J: TRBJ2-4
V: TRBV4-3
size: once
CDR3: CASSLGTGKERGDSNIQYF
DNA: TGCGCCAGCAGCCTTGGGACAGGGAAGGAGCGGGGGGACTCAAACATTCAGTACTTC

D: .
J: TRBJ1-1
V: TRBV19
size: .
CDR3: CASKGDEAFF
DNA: TGTGCCAGTAAAGGGGATGAAGCTTTCTTT

D: .
J: TRBJ1-1
V: TRBV18
size: .
CDR3: CASSAPQARMNTEAFF
DNA: TGTGCCAGCTCAGCTCCGCAGGCCAGAATGAACACTGAAGCTTTCTTT

D: TRBD1
J: TRBJ1-6
V: TRBV6-6
size: .
CDR3: CASSEPHRGERSPLHF
DNA: TGTGCCAGCAGCGAACCCCACAGGGGCGAGAGGTCACCCCTCCACTTT

D: TRBD2
J: TRBJ2-1
V: TRBV4-3
size: .
CDR3: CASSRTSGGEQFF
DNA: TGCGCCAGCAGCCGGACTAGCGGGGGGGAGCAGTTCTTC

D: TRBD2
J: TRBJ2-1
V: TRBV27
size: .
CDR3: CASSSRLADYNEQFF
DNA: TGTGCCAGCAGTTCCCGACTAGCGGACTACAATGAGCAGTTCTTC

D: .
J: TRBJ1-6
V: TRBV6-1
size: .
CDR3: CASSDGVQANNSPLHF
DNA: TGTGCCAGCAGTGACGGCGTCCAGGCAAATAATTCACCCCTCCACTTT

D: .
J: TRBJ2-1
V: TRBV29-1
size: .
CDR3: CSVVGVYSYNEQFF
DNA: TGCAGCGTTGTGGGAGTTTACTCCTACAATGAGCAGTTCTTC

D: TRBD1
J: TRBJ1-1
V: TRBV19
size: .
CDR3: CASTPDRAFGDTEAFF
DNA: TGTGCCAGTACTCCCGACAGGGCCTTTGGGGACACTGAAGCTTTCTTT